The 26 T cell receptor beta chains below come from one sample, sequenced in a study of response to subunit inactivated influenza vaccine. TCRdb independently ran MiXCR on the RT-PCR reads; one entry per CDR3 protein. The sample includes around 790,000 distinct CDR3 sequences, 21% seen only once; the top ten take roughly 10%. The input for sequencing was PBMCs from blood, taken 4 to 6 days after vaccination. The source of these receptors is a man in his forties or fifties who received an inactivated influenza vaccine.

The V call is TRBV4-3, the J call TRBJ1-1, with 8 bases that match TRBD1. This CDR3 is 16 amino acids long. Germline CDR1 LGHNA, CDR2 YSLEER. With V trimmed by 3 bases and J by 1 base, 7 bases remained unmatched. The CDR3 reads CASSHRLGQANTEAFF. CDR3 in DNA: TGCGCCAGCAGCCATCGTCTGGGACAGGCGAACACTGAAGCTTTCTTT.

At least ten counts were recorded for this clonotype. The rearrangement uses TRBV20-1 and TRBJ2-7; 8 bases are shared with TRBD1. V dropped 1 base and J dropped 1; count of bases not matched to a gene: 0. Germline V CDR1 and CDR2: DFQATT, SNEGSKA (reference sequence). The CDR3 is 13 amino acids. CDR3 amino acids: CSARGTGSYEQYF. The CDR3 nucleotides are TGCAGTGCTAGAGGGACAGGGTCCTACGAGCAGTACTTC.

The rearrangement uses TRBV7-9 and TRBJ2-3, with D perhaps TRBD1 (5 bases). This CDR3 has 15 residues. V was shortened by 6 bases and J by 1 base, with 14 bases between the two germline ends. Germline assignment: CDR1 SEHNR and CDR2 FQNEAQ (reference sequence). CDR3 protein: CASRLGRGGTDTQYF. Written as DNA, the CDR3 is TGTGCCAGCAGATTGGGGCGAGGTGGCACAGATACGCAGTATTTT.

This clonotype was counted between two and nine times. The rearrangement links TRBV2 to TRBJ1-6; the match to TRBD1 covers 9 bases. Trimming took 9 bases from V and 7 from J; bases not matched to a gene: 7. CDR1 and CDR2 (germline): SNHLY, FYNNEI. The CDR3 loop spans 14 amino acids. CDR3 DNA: TGTGCCAGTCAACAGGGGGCTCGGAATTCACCCCTCCACTTT. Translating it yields CASQQGARNSPLHF.

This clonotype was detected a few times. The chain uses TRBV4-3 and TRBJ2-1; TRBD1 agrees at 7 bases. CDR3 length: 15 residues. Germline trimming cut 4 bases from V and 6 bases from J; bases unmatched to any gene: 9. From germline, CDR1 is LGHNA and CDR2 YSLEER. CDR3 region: CASSRQHRGGNEQFF. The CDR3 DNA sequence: TGCGCCAGCAGCCGCCAACACAGGGGTGGCAATGAGCAGTTCTTC.

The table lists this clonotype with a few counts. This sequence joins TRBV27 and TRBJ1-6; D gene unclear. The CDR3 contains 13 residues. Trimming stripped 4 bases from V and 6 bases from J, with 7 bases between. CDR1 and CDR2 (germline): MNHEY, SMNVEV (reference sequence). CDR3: CASSYRANSPLHF. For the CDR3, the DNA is TGTGCCAGCAGTTATCGGGCTAATTCACCCCTCCACTTT.

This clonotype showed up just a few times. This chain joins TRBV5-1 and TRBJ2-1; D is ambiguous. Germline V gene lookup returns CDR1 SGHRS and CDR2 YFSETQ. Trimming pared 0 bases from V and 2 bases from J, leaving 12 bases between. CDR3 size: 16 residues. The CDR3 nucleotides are TGCGCCAGCAGCTTGGCCTCGAGTCCTCCCTACAATGAGCAGTTCTTC. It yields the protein CASSLASSPPYNEQFF. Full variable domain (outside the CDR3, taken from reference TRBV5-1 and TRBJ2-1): KAGVTQTPRYLIKTRGQQVTLSCSPISGHRSVSWYQQTPGQGLQFLFEYFSETQRNKGNFPGRFSGRQFSNSRSEMNVSTLELGDSALYLCASSLASSPPYNEQFFGPGTRLTVL.

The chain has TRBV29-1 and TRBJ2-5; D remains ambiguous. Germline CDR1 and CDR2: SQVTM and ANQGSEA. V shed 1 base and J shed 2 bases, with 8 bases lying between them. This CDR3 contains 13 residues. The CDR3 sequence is CSVEVRLQETQYF. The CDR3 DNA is TGCAGCGTTGAAGTCAGACTTCAAGAGACCCAGTACTTC.

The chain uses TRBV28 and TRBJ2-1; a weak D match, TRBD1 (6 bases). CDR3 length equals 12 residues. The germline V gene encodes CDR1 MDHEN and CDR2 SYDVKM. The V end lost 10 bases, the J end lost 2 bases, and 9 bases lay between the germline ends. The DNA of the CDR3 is TGTGCCACAGGGGAGCCCTACAATGAGCAGTTCTTC. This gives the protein CATGEPYNEQFF.

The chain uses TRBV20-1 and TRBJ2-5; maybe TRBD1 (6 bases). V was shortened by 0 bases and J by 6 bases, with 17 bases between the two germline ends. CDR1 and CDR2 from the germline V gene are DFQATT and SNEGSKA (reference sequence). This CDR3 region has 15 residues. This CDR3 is CSARDHGGAVKTQYF. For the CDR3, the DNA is TGCAGTGCTAGAGATCATGGGGGCGCGGTAAAGACCCAGTACTTC.

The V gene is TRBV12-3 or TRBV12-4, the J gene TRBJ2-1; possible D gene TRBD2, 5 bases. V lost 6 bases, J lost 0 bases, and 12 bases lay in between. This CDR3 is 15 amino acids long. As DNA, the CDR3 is TGTGCCAGCAGCCAGTCGAGGGTCTCCTACAATGAGCAGTTCTTC. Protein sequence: CASSQSRVSYNEQFF.

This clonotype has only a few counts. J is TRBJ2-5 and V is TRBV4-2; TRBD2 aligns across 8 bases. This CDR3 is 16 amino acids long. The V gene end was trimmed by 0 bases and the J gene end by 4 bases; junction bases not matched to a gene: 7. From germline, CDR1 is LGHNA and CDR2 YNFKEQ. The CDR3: CASSQDHGRAGETQYF. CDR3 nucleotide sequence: TGTGCCAGCAGCCAAGATCACGGGAGGGCCGGAGAGACCCAGTACTTC.

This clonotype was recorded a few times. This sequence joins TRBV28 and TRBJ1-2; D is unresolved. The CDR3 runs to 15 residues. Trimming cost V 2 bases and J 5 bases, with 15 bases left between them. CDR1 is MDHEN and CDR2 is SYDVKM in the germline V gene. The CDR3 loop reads CASSLMGSTRYGYTF. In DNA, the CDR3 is TGTGCCAGCAGTTTAATGGGATCGACTCGGTATGGCTACACCTTC.

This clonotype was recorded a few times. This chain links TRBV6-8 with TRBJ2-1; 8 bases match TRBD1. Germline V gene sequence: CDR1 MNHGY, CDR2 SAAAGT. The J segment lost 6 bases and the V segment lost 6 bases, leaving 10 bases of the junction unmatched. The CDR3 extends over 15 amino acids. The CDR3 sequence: CASREKDRVGNEQFF. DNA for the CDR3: TGTGCCAGCAGGGAGAAGGACAGGGTAGGCAATGAGCAGTTCTTC.

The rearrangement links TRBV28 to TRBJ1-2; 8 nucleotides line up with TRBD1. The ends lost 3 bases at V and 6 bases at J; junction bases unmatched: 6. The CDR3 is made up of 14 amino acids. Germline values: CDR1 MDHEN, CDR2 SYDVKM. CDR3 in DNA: TGTGCCAGCAGTTTTATCGACAGGGGAAATGGCTACACCTTC. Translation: CASSFIDRGNGYTF.

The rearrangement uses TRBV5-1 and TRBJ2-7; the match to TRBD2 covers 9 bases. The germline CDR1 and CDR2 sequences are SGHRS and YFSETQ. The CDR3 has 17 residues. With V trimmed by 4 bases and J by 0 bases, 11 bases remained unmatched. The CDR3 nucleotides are TGCGCCAGCAGCCCAGAGACTAGCGGAGTCAGCTCCTACGAGCAGTACTTC. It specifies CASSPETSGVSSYEQYF.

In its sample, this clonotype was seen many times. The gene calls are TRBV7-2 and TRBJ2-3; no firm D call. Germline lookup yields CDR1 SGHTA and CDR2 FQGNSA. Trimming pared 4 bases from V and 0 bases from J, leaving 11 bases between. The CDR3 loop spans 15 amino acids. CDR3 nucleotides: TGTGCCAGCAGCTCGGGCCCCCATAGCACAGATACGCAGTATTTT. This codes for CASSSGPHSTDTQYF.

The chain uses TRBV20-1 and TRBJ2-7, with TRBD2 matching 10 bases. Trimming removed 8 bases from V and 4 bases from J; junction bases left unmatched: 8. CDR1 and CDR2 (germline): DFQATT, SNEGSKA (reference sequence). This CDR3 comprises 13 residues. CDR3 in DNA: TGCAGTTCCAGCGGGAGGGCCTTATACGAGCAGTACTTC. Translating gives CSSSGRALYEQYF.

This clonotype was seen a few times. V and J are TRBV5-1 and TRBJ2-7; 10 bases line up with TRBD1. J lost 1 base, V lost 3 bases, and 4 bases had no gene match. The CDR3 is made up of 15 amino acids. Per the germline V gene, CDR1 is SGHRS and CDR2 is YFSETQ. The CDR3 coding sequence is TGCGCCAGCAGCTACGACAGGGGGCCTTCCTACGAGCAGTACTTC. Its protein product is CASSYDRGPSYEQYF.

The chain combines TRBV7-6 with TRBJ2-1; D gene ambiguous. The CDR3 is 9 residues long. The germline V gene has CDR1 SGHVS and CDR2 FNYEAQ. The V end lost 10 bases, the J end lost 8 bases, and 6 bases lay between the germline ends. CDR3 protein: CAKTHEQFF. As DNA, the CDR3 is TGTGCCAAAACGCATGAGCAGTTCTTC.

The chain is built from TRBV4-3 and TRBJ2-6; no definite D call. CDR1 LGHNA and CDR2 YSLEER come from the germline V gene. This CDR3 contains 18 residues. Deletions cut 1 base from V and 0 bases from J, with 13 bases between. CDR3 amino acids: CASSQGLGYDSGANVLTF. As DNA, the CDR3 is TGCGCCAGCAGCCAAGGGCTGGGGTACGACTCTGGGGCCAACGTCCTGACTTTC.

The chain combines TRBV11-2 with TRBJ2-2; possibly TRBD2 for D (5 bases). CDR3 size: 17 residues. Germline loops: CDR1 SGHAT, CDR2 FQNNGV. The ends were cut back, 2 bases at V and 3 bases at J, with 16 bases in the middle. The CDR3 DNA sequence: TGTGCCAGCAGCTTACCAGCGGCCGCCTCGGACACCGGGGAGCTGTTTTTT. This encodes CASSLPAAASDTGELFF.

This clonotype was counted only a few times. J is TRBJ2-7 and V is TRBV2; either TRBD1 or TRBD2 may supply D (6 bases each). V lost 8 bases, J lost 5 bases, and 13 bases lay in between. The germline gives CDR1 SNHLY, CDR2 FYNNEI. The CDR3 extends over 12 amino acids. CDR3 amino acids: CASGGTIDEQYF. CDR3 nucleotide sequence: TGTGCCAGCGGGGGGACAATCGACGAGCAGTACTTC.

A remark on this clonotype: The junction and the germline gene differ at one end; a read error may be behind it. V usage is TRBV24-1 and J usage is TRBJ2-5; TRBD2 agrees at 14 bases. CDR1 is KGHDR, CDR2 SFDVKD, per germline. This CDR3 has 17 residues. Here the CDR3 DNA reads TGTACCACCTCCCCCAGGCCGGGACTAGCGGGGGAAGAGACCCAGTACTTC. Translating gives CTTSPRPGLAGEETQYF.

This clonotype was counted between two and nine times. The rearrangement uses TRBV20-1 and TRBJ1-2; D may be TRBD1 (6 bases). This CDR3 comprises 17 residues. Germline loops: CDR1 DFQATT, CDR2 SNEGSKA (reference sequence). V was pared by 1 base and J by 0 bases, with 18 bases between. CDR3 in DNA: TGCAGTGCTAGAGCCTTGTCCGGACAGAAAACTAACTATGGCTACACCTTC. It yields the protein CSARALSGQKTNYGYTF.

In nucleotides, the CDR3 is TGTGCCAGCAGTTCTGCAGACCTTCCTGAGACCCAGTACTTC. Its translation: CASSSADLPETQYF. The V and J genes are TRBV12-3 or TRBV12-4 and TRBJ2-5; D remains unclear. This CDR3 spans 14 amino acids. Trimming removed 4 bases at V and 5 bases at J, with 14 bases between.